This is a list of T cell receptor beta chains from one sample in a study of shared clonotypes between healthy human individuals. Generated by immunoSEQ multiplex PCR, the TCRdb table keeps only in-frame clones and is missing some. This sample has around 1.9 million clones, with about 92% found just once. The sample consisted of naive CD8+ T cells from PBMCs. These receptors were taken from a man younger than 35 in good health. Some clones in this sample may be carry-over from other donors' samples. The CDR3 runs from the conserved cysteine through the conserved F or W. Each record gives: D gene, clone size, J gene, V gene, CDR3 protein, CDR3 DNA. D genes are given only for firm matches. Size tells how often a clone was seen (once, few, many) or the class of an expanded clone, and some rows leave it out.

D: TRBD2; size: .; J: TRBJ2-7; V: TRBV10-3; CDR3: CAISETSGRDSYEQYF; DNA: TGTGCCATCAGTGAGACTAGCGGGAGGGACTCCTACGAGCAGTACTTC
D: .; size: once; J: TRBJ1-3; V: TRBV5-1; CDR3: CASSWNWARQGNTIYF; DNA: TGCGCCAGCAGCTGGAACTGGGCACGACAGGGAAACACCATATATTTT
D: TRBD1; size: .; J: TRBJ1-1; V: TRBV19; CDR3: CASSVDRGRTEAFF; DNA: TGTGCCAGTAGTGTGGACAGGGGGCGAACTGAAGCTTTCTTT
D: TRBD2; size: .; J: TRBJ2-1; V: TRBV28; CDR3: CASTTGLAGVPVSYNEQFF; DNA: TGTGCCAGCACCACTGGACTAGCGGGAGTCCCGGTCTCCTACAATGAGCAGTTCTTC
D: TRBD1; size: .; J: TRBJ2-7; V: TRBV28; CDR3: CASRGTGGYEQYF; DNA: TGTGCCAGCAGAGGGACAGGGGGCTACGAGCAGTACTTC
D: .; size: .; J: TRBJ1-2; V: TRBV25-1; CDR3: CASSEYGSGSYGYTF; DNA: TGTGCCAGCAGTGAATATGGTTCGGGGAGCTATGGCTACACCTTC
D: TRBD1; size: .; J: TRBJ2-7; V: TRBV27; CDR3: CASSLNSGQYYEQYF; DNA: TGTGCCAGCAGTTTAAATTCGGGACAGTACTACGAGCAGTACTTC
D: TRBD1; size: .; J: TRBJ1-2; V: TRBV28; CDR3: CASSSVTPRTGKNDGYTF; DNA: TGTGCCAGCAGTTCCGTTACGCCCCGGACAGGGAAAAATGATGGCTACACCTTC
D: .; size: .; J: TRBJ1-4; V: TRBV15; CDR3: CATSSPGQTTTNEKLFF; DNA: TGTGCCACCAGCAGTCCTGGACAGACTACAACTAATGAAAAACTGTTTTTT
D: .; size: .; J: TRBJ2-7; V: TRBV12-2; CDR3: CASRLSLVTGVRYEQYF; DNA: TGTGCAAGTCGCTTAAGCCTCGTAACGGGAGTTAGATACGAGCAGTACTTC